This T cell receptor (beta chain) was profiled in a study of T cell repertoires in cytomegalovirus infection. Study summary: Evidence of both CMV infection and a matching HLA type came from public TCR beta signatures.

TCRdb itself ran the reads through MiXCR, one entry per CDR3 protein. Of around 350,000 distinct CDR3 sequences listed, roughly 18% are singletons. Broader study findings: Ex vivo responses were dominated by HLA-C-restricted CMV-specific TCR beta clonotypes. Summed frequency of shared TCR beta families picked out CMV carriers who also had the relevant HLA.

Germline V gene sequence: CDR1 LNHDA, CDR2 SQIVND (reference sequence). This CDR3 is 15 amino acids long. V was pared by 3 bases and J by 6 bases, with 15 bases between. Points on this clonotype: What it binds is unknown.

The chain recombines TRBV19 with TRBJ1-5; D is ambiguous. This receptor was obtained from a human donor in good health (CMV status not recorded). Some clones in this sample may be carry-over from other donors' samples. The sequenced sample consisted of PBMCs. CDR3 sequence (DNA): TGTGCCAGTAGTATCCCCCCCCCGGGTAGTCAGCCCCAGCATTTT. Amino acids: CASSIPPPGSQPQHF.